This passage covers 18 T cell receptor beta chains from one sample sequenced in a study of T cell changes during pregnancy in multiple sclerosis. TCRdb's copy holds only in-frame clones and misses some; the assay was immunoSEQ multiplex PCR. The repertoire holds some 68,000 clones, with about nine tenths as singletons. The sequences come from peripheral blood, collected in the second trimester of pregnancy. The receptors stem from a female donor with multiple sclerosis, enrolled in a pregnancy study.

This rearrangement joins TRBV19 to TRBJ2-7; 11 bases match TRBD2. The CDR3 totals 16 residues. V trimming: 2 bases; J trimming: 5 bases; junction bases outside the gene matches: 8. Germline V gene data show CDR1 as LNHDA and CDR2 as SQIVND (reference sequence). CDR3 nucleotides: TGTGCCAGTAGTATAAAACTAGCGGGAGACGCCCACGAGCAGTACTTC. Translating it yields CASSIKLAGDAHEQYF.

The rearrangement joins TRBV7-2 to TRBJ2-7; TRBD2 aligns across 10 bases. V trimming: 4 bases; J trimming: 0 bases; junction bases outside the gene matches: 6. The CDR3 runs 16 residues. Germline loops: CDR1 SGHTA, CDR2 FQGNSA. The CDR3: CASSSTRTSGSYEQYF. Written as DNA, the CDR3 is TGTGCCAGCAGCTCCACCCGGACTAGCGGCTCCTACGAGCAGTACTTC.

This rearrangement joins TRBV5-4 to TRBJ1-1; D gene uncertain. V gave up 1 base and J gave up 4 bases, with 8 bases separating them. CDR1 is SGHNT and CDR2 is YYREEE in the germline V gene (reference sequence). The CDR3 is 13 residues long. CDR3: CASSLSASTEAFF. For the CDR3, the DNA is TGTGCCAGCAGCTTGTCCGCGAGCACTGAAGCTTTCTTT.

In this sample, this clone turned up once. This chain uses TRBV6-5 with TRBJ2-5; no firm D call. The CDR3 contains 12 residues. Per the germline V gene, CDR1 is MNHEY and CDR2 is SVGAGI. The V end lost 5 bases, the J end lost 5 bases, and 9 bases lay between the germline ends. The CDR3 DNA reads TGTGCCAGCAGTCTGGCCGGGGAGACCCAGTACTTC. This translates into CASSLAGETQYF.

The chain employs TRBV6-1 and TRBJ2-1; D unresolved. The ends were cut back, 0 bases at V and 3 bases at J, with 3 bases in the middle. This CDR3 has 13 amino acids. The V gene's germline CDR1 is MNHNS and CDR2 SASEGT. In DNA, the CDR3 is TGTGCCAGCAGTGAAGCCCTCTACAATGAGCAGTTCTTC. This encodes CASSEALYNEQFF.

The chain uses TRBV7-2 and TRBJ1-5; TRBD1 matches 7 bases. Germline CDR1 reads SGHTA; CDR2 reads FQGNSA. Germline trimming cut 5 bases from V and 7 bases from J; bases unmatched to any gene: 8. The CDR3 has 14 amino acids. CDR3 coding DNA: TGTGCCAGCAGCCCAAGACAGGGCAGGCAGCCCCAGCATTTT. Encoded protein: CASSPRQGRQPQHF. Full variable domain (remainder filled in from reference TRBV7-2 and TRBJ1-5): GAGVSQSPSNKVTEKGKDVELRCDPISGHTALYWYRQSLGQGLEFLIYFQGNSAPDKSGLPSDRFSAERTGGSVSTLTIQRTQQEDSAVYLCASSPRQGRQPQHFGDGTRLSIL.

This clone was observed a single time. The chain is built from TRBV18 and TRBJ1-2; D remains ambiguous. The length of the CDR3 is 14 residues. Looked up from germline, CDR1 is KGHSH and CDR2 is LQKENI. V lost 5 bases and J lost 8, with 18 bases in between. The CDR3 is CASSESGGPGGYTF. The DNA for the CDR3 is TGTGCCAGCTCAGAATCAGGAGGACCCGGGGGCTACACCTTC.

V gene TRBV21-1 combines with J gene TRBJ1-5. TRBV21-1 is a known pseudogene. This CDR3 has 18 residues. In DNA, the CDR3 is TGTGCCAGCAGCAAAAAAGGGGGGGGGCAGGTAGGCGATCAGCCCCAGCATTTT. Its translation: CASSKKGGGQVGDQPQHF.

The CDR3 DNA reads as TGTGCCAGCAGTTACGACAGGGTGGACTATGGCTACACCTTC. Translated, it gives CASSYDRVDYGYTF. The gene calls are TRBV6-5 and TRBJ1-2; 7 bases map to TRBD1. From germline, CDR1 is MNHEY and CDR2 SVGAGI. This CDR3 has 14 residues. With V trimmed by 2 bases and J by 3 bases, 3 bases remained unmatched.

The chain recombines TRBV18 with TRBJ2-3; possible D gene TRBD2, 7 bases. Between the trimmed V and J ends, which lost 5 bases and 6 bases, there was a span of 15 bases. The V gene's germline CDR1 is KGHSH and CDR2 LQKENI. The CDR3 has 14 residues. The CDR3 loop is CASSRGGAGDTQYF. DNA for the CDR3: TGTGCCAGCTCAAGGGGGGGAGCGGGCGATACGCAGTATTTT.

CDR3 bases: TGTGCCATCAGTGAGACGACTAGCGGGATTGACTACAATGAGCAGTTCTTC. It codes for CAISETTSGIDYNEQFF. The chain joins TRBV10-3 to TRBJ2-1; the match to TRBD2 covers 11 bases. The CDR3 runs to 17 residues. V lost 2 bases, J lost 3 bases, and 6 bases stayed unmatched. Germline CDR1 ENHRY, CDR2 SYGVKD.

This clone was counted once. This sequence joins TRBV2 and TRBJ1-2; D is possibly TRBD1 (6 bases). Per germline, CDR1 SNHLY and CDR2 FYNNEI. The V end was cut by 7 bases, the J end by 4 bases, with 16 bases between. The CDR3 loop spans 14 amino acids. CDR3 residues: CASTAQGPTYGYTF. The CDR3 DNA reads as TGTGCCAGCACTGCCCAGGGGCCGACCTATGGCTACACCTTC.

This chain uses TRBV11-2 with TRBJ1-2; D may be TRBD1 (6 bases). V lost 4 bases and J 2 bases, leaving 17 bases between the germline ends. There are 16 residues in the CDR3. In germline, CDR1 is SGHAT, CDR2 FQNNGV. The CDR3 spells CASSSNTGKFNYGYTF. CDR3 nucleotides: TGTGCCAGCAGCTCTAATACAGGGAAATTCAACTATGGCTACACCTTC.

In its sample, this clone was seen once. This chain links TRBV7-8 with TRBJ1-1; 11 bases match TRBD1. Trimming removed 1 base from V and 6 bases from J; junction bases left unmatched: 16. CDR3 length: 19 amino acids. CDR1 SGHVS and CDR2 FQNEAQ come from the germline V gene. In DNA form, the CDR3 reads TGTGCCAGCAGCTTAGTAGGATCAGGACAGGGGGCGCGAAGACCTGAAGCTTTCTTT. The encoded protein is CASSLVGSGQGARRPEAFF.

CDR3 DNA: TGTGCCAGCAGTGAGGAGGATTACCTTTCACCCCTCCACTTT. It codes for CASSEEDYLSPLHF. This chain links TRBV6-1 with TRBJ1-6; D gene ambiguous. Germline CDR1 MNHNS, CDR2 SASEGT. Trimming cost V 3 bases and J 9 bases, with 12 bases left between them. This CDR3 spans 14 amino acids.

The V and J genes are TRBV27 and TRBJ2-7, with 7 nucleotides matching TRBD1. The CDR3 spans 15 residues. CDR1 is MNHEY and CDR2 is SMNVEV in the germline V gene (reference sequence). J gave up 3 bases and V 5 bases, and 10 bases lay outside the gene matches. CDR3 nucleotide sequence: TGTGCCAGCAGTCTAAAGGGACAGTCCAACTACGAGCAGTACTTC. It translates to CASSLKGQSNYEQYF.

The chain employs TRBV30 and TRBJ1-1; the D gene is possibly TRBD1 (6 bases). CDR1 is GTSNPN and CDR2 is SVGIG in the germline V gene (reference sequence). This CDR3 is 11 amino acids long. V lost 8 bases, J lost 1 base, and 8 bases lay in between. CDR3 region: CAGGQNTEAFF. Written as DNA, the CDR3 is TGTGCCGGGGGACAGAACACTGAAGCTTTCTTT.

The chain is built from TRBV30 and TRBJ1-1; TRBD1 might be the D (5 bases). The CDR3 runs to 13 residues. V gave up 4 bases and J gave up 3 bases, with 12 bases separating them. CDR1 and CDR2 (germline): GTSNPN, SVGIG (reference sequence). The CDR3 here is CAWKDNLDTEAFF. The CDR3 region has the DNA TGTGCCTGGAAGGACAATTTGGACACTGAAGCTTTCTTT.